This T cell receptor (beta chain) was obtained from a study of blood T cells in healthy people across ages. Broader study findings: Unsorted PBMC input precluded a conclusive naive versus antigen-experienced comparison. Among long-lived donors, naive CD4+ cells were more numerous and diversity higher than in aged donors.

A second about 6 to 12 cycle PCR used barcoded and J-beta primers. TCRdb re-called the 5' RACE reads through MiXCR, storing one row per CDR3 protein. The sample lists about 780,000 distinct CDR3 sequences, roughly 26% occurring once. The CDR3 has 15 residues. Trimming stripped 6 bases from V and 1 base from J, with 16 bases between. Germline assignment: CDR1 MDHEN and CDR2 SYDVKM. Comments on this clonotype: The antigen is undetermined.

In addition, the sample was reused for a study of T cells of mothers and their children. In that study: Three healthy Caucasian mothers and their six children were the donors.

The TCR sequence derives from a boy aged 5-17 years in good health. The chain links TRBV28 to TRBJ2-7; perhaps TRBD1 as D (5 bases). The sequencing input was blood. CDR3 in amino acids: CASRGHGAGSYEQYF. CDR3 DNA sequence: TGTGCCAGCAGGGGGCACGGCGCTGGGTCCTACGAGCAGTACTTC.